The 26 T cell receptor beta chains below come from one sample, sequenced in a study of T cell responses to AZD1222 COVID-19 vaccine. Here immunoSEQ multiplex PCR was the method, and the copy in TCRdb shows in-frame clones only, minus some. This repertoire shows 54,000 or so clones, approximately 80% found once; its top ten account for around 5%. Sample: peripheral blood, taken 28 days after the second AZD1222 dose. The source of these receptors is an adult who received the AZD1222 COVID-19 vaccine.

V and J are TRBV20-1 and TRBJ2-6; no clear D gene. This CDR3 is built from 14 residues. CDR1 DFQATT and CDR2 SNEGSKA come from the germline V gene (reference sequence). The V and J ends lost 3 bases and 1 base respectively, with 7 bases between them. CDR3 DNA: TGCAGTGCTAGTCACGGATCTGGGGCCAACGTCCTGACTTTC. It is translated as CSASHGSGANVLTF.

The V gene is TRBV7-9, the J gene TRBJ1-6, with 7 bases that match TRBD1. Trimming took 4 bases from V and 10 from J; bases not matched to a gene: 7. The CDR3 length is 14 residues. In germline, CDR1 is SEHNR, CDR2 FQNEAQ (reference sequence). CDR3 in DNA: TGTGCCAGCAGCTCAAATCAGGGGGAATCACCCCTCCACTTT. This sequence encodes CASSSNQGESPLHF.

For this clone: Other DNA sequences within the sample encode an identical CDR3. The chain joins TRBV6-5 to TRBJ2-2; D remains ambiguous. The CDR3 sequence is 14 residues long. V was pared by 4 bases and J by 0 bases, with 6 bases between. CDR1 MNHEY and CDR2 SVGAGI come from the germline V gene. The CDR3 spells CASSWTANTGELFF. CDR3 bases: TGTGCCAGCAGTTGGACGGCGAACACCGGGGAGCTGTTTTTT.

The rearrangement joins TRBV7-9 to TRBJ1-1; D not resolved. V was shortened by 5 bases and J by 8 bases, with 18 bases between the two germline ends. This CDR3 contains 14 residues. Looked up from germline, CDR1 is SEHNR and CDR2 is FQNEAQ (reference sequence). CDR3 in amino acids: CASSKMREITEAFF. In nucleotides, the CDR3 is TGTGCCAGCAGCAAAATGAGGGAGATTACAGAAGCTTTCTTT.

V usage is TRBV30 and J usage is TRBJ2-7, with D unresolved. CDR1 and CDR2 from the germline V gene are GTSNPN and SVGIG (reference sequence). This CDR3 is 14 amino acids long. V gave up 0 bases and J gave up 3 bases, with 12 bases separating them. The CDR3 DNA sequence: TGTGCCTGGAGTGTAGGGCCCGGAGACTACGAGCAGTACTTC. Amino acids: CAWSVGPGDYEQYF.

V and J are TRBV6-5 and TRBJ1-4; a weak D match, TRBD1 (6 bases). This CDR3 comprises 16 residues. V was shortened by 4 bases and J by 2 bases, with 14 bases between the two germline ends. CDR1 is MNHEY, CDR2 SVGAGI, per germline. CDR3 sequence: CASSSSGVGTNEKLFF. In DNA, the CDR3 is TGTGCCAGCAGTTCCTCAGGGGTAGGCACTAATGAAAAACTGTTTTTT.

The chain uses TRBV29-1 and TRBJ2-5, with D perhaps matching TRBD1 (6 bases). This CDR3 comprises 11 residues. Germline V gives CDR1 SQVTM, CDR2 ANQGSEA. DNA for the CDR3: TGCAGTGAGGGGGAAGGGGAGACCCAGTACTTC. It is translated as CSEGEGETQYF.

This chain links TRBV19 with TRBJ1-5; 10 nucleotides match TRBD1. Trimming cost V 9 bases and J 6 bases; bases outside gene matches: 5. The CDR3 covers 13 residues. CDR1 is LNHDA and CDR2 is SQIVND in the germline V gene (reference sequence). This CDR3 reads CASQDRGLQPQHF. CDR3 DNA sequence: TGTGCCAGCCAAGACAGGGGGCTTCAGCCCCAGCATTTT.

This clone occurred once. The V gene is TRBV3-1 (or the pseudogene TRBV3-2), the J gene TRBJ1-1; D gene ambiguous. Germline CDR1 reads LGHDT; CDR2 reads YNNKEL (reference sequence). The CDR3 is 15 residues long. V was clipped by 1 base and J by 3 bases, with 12 bases between them. The CDR3 reads CASSQGPATHTEAFF. The DNA for the CDR3 is TGTGCCAGCAGCCAAGGACCCGCGACACACACTGAAGCTTTCTTT.

The genes are TRBV6-5 and TRBJ2-7; a weak D match, TRBD1 (6 bases). Trimming removed 2 bases from V and 4 bases from J, with 9 bases in between. Germline V gene lookup returns CDR1 MNHEY and CDR2 SVGAGI. The CDR3 is made up of 13 amino acids. CDR3 DNA: TGTGCCAGCAGTTACAGACAGGCGTACGAGCAGTACTTC. This gives the protein CASSYRQAYEQYF.

The CDR3 here is CASSGGTGAPNTEAFF. CDR3 DNA sequence: TGTGCCAGCAGTGGGGGGACAGGGGCCCCGAACACTGAAGCTTTCTTT. This sequence joins TRBV27 and TRBJ1-1, with 10 bases aligning to TRBD1. The trim removed 5 bases at V and 1 base at J, leaving 7 bases unmatched. The length of the CDR3 is 16 residues. Germline CDR1 reads MNHEY; CDR2 reads SMNVEV (reference sequence).

The chain recombines TRBV15 with TRBJ1-4; D call uncertain. V lost 2 bases, J lost 6 bases, and 7 bases lay in between. The CDR3 runs 13 residues. CDR1 is LNHNV, CDR2 YYDKDF, per germline (reference sequence). The CDR3 spells CATSRSRDEKLFF. CDR3 DNA: TGTGCCACCAGCAGATCCCGGGATGAAAAACTGTTTTTT.

This chain connects TRBV24-1 to TRBJ2-3; D is ambiguous. CDR1 KGHDR and CDR2 SFDVKD come from the germline V gene. The length of the CDR3 is 16 residues. Trimming cost V 0 bases and J 0 bases, with 9 bases left between them. CDR3 in amino acids: CATSDLRGSSTDTQYF. Here the CDR3 DNA reads TGTGCCACCAGTGATTTGCGTGGGTCTAGCACAGATACGCAGTATTTT.

The chain combines TRBV18 with TRBJ1-2; D unresolved. The CDR3 totals 14 residues. V was cut by 0 bases and J by 3 bases, with 8 bases left in between. The germline gives CDR1 KGHSH, CDR2 LQKENI. In nucleotides, the CDR3 is TGTGCCAGCTCACCACCGGGAGGGTACTATGGCTACACCTTC. This sequence encodes CASSPPGGYYGYTF.

This chain links TRBV6-5 with TRBJ1-3, with 8 bases identical to TRBD1. The ends lost 6 bases at V and 2 bases at J; junction bases unmatched: 6. Looked up from germline, CDR1 is MNHEY and CDR2 is SVGAGI. This CDR3 region has 15 residues. For the CDR3, the DNA is TGTGCCAGCAGGGACGCAGGGGGCCCTGGAAACACCATATATTTT. It translates to CASRDAGGPGNTIYF.

The chain has TRBV5-6 and TRBJ1-1; the D gene is possibly TRBD1 (5 bases). The CDR3 is made up of 14 amino acids. The germline V gene has CDR1 SGHDT and CDR2 YYEEEE. Trimming stripped 2 bases from V and 3 bases from J, with 11 bases between. As DNA, the CDR3 is TGTGCCAGCAGCTTCCCCGGGACGGACACTGAAGCTTTCTTT. Translated: CASSFPGTDTEAFF.

The chain links TRBV19 to TRBJ1-5; D not resolved. This CDR3 contains 17 residues. Germline V gives CDR1 LNHDA, CDR2 SQIVND (reference sequence). V shed 2 bases and J shed 0 bases, with 14 bases lying between them. For the CDR3, the DNA is TGTGCCAGTAGTATAACCCGCTTAGACTTTAGCAATCAGCCCCAGCATTTT. This translates into CASSITRLDFSNQPQHF.

The chain couples TRBV21-1 to TRBJ1-5. TRBV21-1 is classified as a pseudogene. CDR3 size: 14 residues. In nucleotides, the CDR3 is TGTGCCAGCAGCAAAGTACGGCGCAATCAGCCCCAGCATTTT. Protein: CASSKVRRNQPQHF.

This clone showed up just a few times. Other nucleotide sequences from this sample produce the same CDR3. This chain links TRBV5-4 with TRBJ1-5; a possible D gene is TRBD1 (6 bases). V lost 0 bases, J lost 2 bases, and 6 bases lay in between. Germline V gene data show CDR1 as SGHNT and CDR2 as YYREEE (reference sequence). This CDR3 contains 14 residues. As DNA, the CDR3 is TGTGCCAGCAGCTTGGCAGGGGGCAATCAGCCCCAGCATTTT. This translates into CASSLAGGNQPQHF.

V usage is TRBV10-1 and J usage is TRBJ2-3; 8 bases are shared with TRBD2. V was pared by 4 bases and J by 3 bases, with 6 bases of the junction left unmatched. The V gene's germline CDR1 is WNHNN and CDR2 SYGVQD (reference sequence). This CDR3 spans 15 amino acids. CDR3 residues: CASSVGVAGTDTQYF. The CDR3 region has the DNA TGCGCCAGCAGTGTGGGAGTAGCGGGGACAGATACGCAGTATTTT.

V is TRBV5-8 and J is TRBJ2-4; D gene ambiguous. The CDR3 is 15 amino acids. V was cut by 2 bases and J by 0 bases, with 9 bases left in between. Germline V gene lookup returns CDR1 SGHTS and CDR2 YDEGEE. CDR3 bases: TGTGCCAGCAGCTTAAAAGAGTTAGCCAAAAACATTCAGTACTTC. Its protein product is CASSLKELAKNIQYF.

The chain has TRBV5-5 and TRBJ1-6; D remains ambiguous. This CDR3 is 16 amino acids long. V was clipped by 1 base and J by 6 bases, with 14 bases between them. In germline, CDR1 is SGHKS, CDR2 YYEKEE (reference sequence). This CDR3 is CASSLSVLPGNSPLHF. CDR3 coding DNA: TGTGCCAGCAGCTTGAGTGTCCTCCCGGGTAATTCACCCCTCCACTTT.

This clone was counted only a few times. The V gene is TRBV3-1 (or the pseudogene TRBV3-2), the J gene TRBJ1-1, with 10 positions matching TRBD1. Germline V gene lookup returns CDR1 LGHDT and CDR2 YNNKEL (reference sequence). J was trimmed by 4 bases and V by 6 bases; bases with no gene match: 5. This CDR3 has 14 residues. The DNA of the CDR3 is TGTGCCAGCAGTCGGACAGGGGGGAGCACTGAAGCTTTCTTT. Translated, it gives CASSRTGGSTEAFF.

This clone came up once. J is TRBJ2-1 and V is TRBV18, with 11 bases that match TRBD1. After removal of 6 bases from V and 9 bases from J, the junction contained 13 bases not matched to a gene. Germline lookup yields CDR1 KGHSH and CDR2 LQKENI. The CDR3 is 16 amino acids. CDR3 amino acids: CASSPRDRGSRSEQFF. CDR3 DNA: TGTGCCAGCTCCCCCCGGGACAGGGGGTCACGGTCTGAGCAGTTCTTC.

This chain joins TRBV6-1 and TRBJ1-2, with D hard to call. This CDR3 comprises 14 residues. Germline V CDR1 and CDR2: MNHNS, SASEGT. Trimming cost V 0 bases and J 0 bases, with 5 bases left between them. Written as DNA, the CDR3 is TGTGCCAGCAGTGAAGCAGCAACTAACTATGGCTACACCTTC. Protein product: CASSEAATNYGYTF.

The chain is built from TRBV12-3 or TRBV12-4 and TRBJ1-1, with D perhaps matching TRBD1 (6 bases). The V end was cut by 2 bases, the J end by 4 bases, with 8 bases between. This CDR3 region has 13 residues. CDR3 nucleotide sequence: TGTGCCAGCAGTTTATCGGGGGCCACTGAAGCTTTCTTT. Its translation is CASSLSGATEAFF.